Listed here are 14 T cell receptor beta chains from one sample, sequenced in a study of T cells in Graves' hyperthyroidism and ophthalmopathy. RNA transcripts served as the template for amplifying TCR beta CDR3 regions. The HTBI primer set drove a first-round RT-PCR of the TCR CDR3. Using its own MiXCR run on the multiplex PCR reads, TCRdb lists one record per CDR3 protein. The sample gives about 300,000 distinct CDR3 sequences, roughly 18% of which show up once; 39% is in the top ten. The sequenced material came from blood. The origin of the receptors is a man aged 45 to 65 with Graves' ophthalmopathy.

The CDR3 sequence: CASSPFNSNEKLFF. The CDR3 DNA reads TGTGCCAGCAGTCCTTTTAATTCTAATGAAAAACTGTTTTTT. The rearrangement joins TRBV6-1 to TRBJ1-4; D is ambiguous. Germline V gene lookup returns CDR1 MNHNS and CDR2 SASEGT. This CDR3 has 14 residues. Trimming cost V 5 bases and J 3 bases, with 10 bases left between them.

This clonotype was seen at least ten times. This chain uses TRBV28 with TRBJ1-1, with D possibly matching TRBD1 (5 bases). The CDR3 extends over 15 amino acids. Between the trimmed V and J ends, which lost 5 bases and 3 bases, there was a span of 16 bases. The germline gives CDR1 MDHEN, CDR2 SYDVKM. CDR3 sequence: CASSPGGGGYTEAFF. As DNA, the CDR3 is TGTGCCAGCAGTCCCGGCGGGGGAGGCTACACTGAAGCTTTCTTT. Supplemented by reference TRBV28 and TRBJ1-1, the full variable domain reads DVKVTQSSRYLVKRTGEKVFLECVQDMDHENMFWYRQDPGLGLRLIYFSYDVKMKEKGDIPEGYSVSREKKERFSLILESASTNQTSMYLCASSPGGGGYTEAFFGQGTRLTVV.

This clonotype was counted ten times or more. The rearrangement uses TRBV20-1 and TRBJ2-5; possible D gene TRBD2, 6 bases. V lost 0 bases and J 6 bases, leaving 11 bases between the germline ends. CDR3 length equals 13 residues. Germline V gives CDR1 DFQATT, CDR2 SNEGSKA (reference sequence). CDR3 loop: CSARDRGLKTQYF. The CDR3 nucleotides are TGCAGTGCTAGAGATCGGGGGTTGAAGACCCAGTACTTC.

This clonotype was seen more than once but under ten times. This rearrangement joins TRBV12-5 to TRBJ2-2; D is unresolved. Deletions cut 6 bases from V and 3 bases from J, with 5 bases between. The CDR3 loop spans 12 amino acids. Looked up from germline, CDR1 is LGHNT and CDR2 is FRNRAP. CDR3 protein: CASGRDTGELFF. The CDR3 DNA is TGTGCTAGTGGCCGGGACACCGGGGAGCTGTTTTTT.

The V gene is TRBV6-1, the J gene TRBJ2-2, with TRBD2 as a possible D gene (5 bases). This CDR3 has 14 amino acids. Looked up from germline, CDR1 is MNHNS and CDR2 is SASEGT. Trimming took off 6 bases at V and 5 bases at J, with 13 bases between the two ends. The CDR3 region is CASSDPPGTGELFF. The CDR3 bases are TGTGCCAGCAGCGACCCCCCGGGAACCGGGGAGCTGTTTTTT.

This chain joins TRBV4-1 and TRBJ2-1; 10 bases align to TRBD2. This CDR3 is built from 16 residues. CDR1 and CDR2 from the germline V gene are MGHRA and YSYEKL. V lost 4 bases and J lost 3; bases outside the gene matches: 6. CDR3 region: CASSPSGSWDYNEQFF. As DNA, the CDR3 is TGCGCCAGCAGCCCTAGCGGGAGTTGGGACTACAATGAGCAGTTCTTC.

The chain carries TRBV5-1 and TRBJ2-1, with TRBD2 matching over 9 bases. The J segment lost 5 bases and the V segment lost 2 bases, leaving 5 bases of the junction unmatched. The germline V gene has CDR1 SGHRS and CDR2 YFSETQ. The CDR3 loop spans 15 amino acids. CDR3 DNA: TGCGCCAGCAGCTTCTCTAGCGGGACTAACAATGAGCAGTTCTTC. Its protein is CASSFSSGTNNEQFF.

The table lists this clonotype with many counts. V usage is TRBV2 and J usage is TRBJ2-5; no firm D call. There are 13 residues in the CDR3. CDR1 is SNHLY, CDR2 FYNNEI, per germline. Between the trimmed V and J ends, which lost 3 bases and 5 bases, there was a span of 10 bases. CDR3 protein: CASSDQGWETQYF. Written as DNA, the CDR3 is TGTGCCAGCAGTGATCAAGGGTGGGAGACCCAGTACTTC.

This clonotype appeared a few times. The gene calls are TRBV10-1 and TRBJ2-1, with D unresolved. The germline CDR1 and CDR2 sequences are WNHNN and SYGVQD (reference sequence). The germline V and J ends were trimmed by 0 bases and 8 bases, with 11 bases remaining between them. The CDR3 length is 14 residues. The CDR3 spells CASSESTRKDEQFF. The CDR3 region has the DNA TGCGCCAGCAGTGAGTCGACTCGTAAGGATGAGCAGTTCTTC.

This clonotype was observed many times. The chain combines TRBV2 with TRBJ2-5; no clear D. Germline V gene data show CDR1 as SNHLY and CDR2 as FYNNEI. This CDR3 comprises 13 residues. Deletions cut 6 bases from V and 2 bases from J, with 10 bases between. The CDR3 region is CASSTLGQETQYF. As DNA, the CDR3 is TGTGCCAGCAGCACATTGGGGCAAGAGACCCAGTACTTC.

This chain uses TRBV28 with TRBJ1-6; tentatively, D is TRBD1 (6 bases). The V gene's germline CDR1 is MDHEN and CDR2 SYDVKM. The V end was cut by 3 bases, the J end by 9 bases, with 12 bases between. CDR3 length: 14 amino acids. The DNA for the CDR3 is TGTGCCAGCAGTTTCTACAGGGTGATTTCACCCCTCCACTTT. It is translated as CASSFYRVISPLHF.

The chain has TRBV28 and TRBJ1-2; no reliable D call. V lost 3 bases, J lost 8 bases, and 10 bases lay in between. This CDR3 is 12 amino acids long. CDR1 MDHEN and CDR2 SYDVKM come from the germline V gene. The CDR3 loop reads CASSFGAQGYTF. For the CDR3, the DNA is TGTGCCAGCAGTTTCGGTGCACAGGGCTACACCTTC.

This clonotype was observed a few times. The CDR3: CSVATGSLYGYTF. The CDR3 coding sequence is TGCAGCGTTGCGACAGGCTCACTCTATGGCTACACCTTC. The chain carries TRBV29-1 and TRBJ1-2, with D perhaps matching TRBD1 (6 bases). V dropped 4 bases and J dropped 4 bases, with 13 bases sitting between them. CDR1 and CDR2 from the germline V gene are SQVTM and ANQGSEA. There are 13 residues in the CDR3. The whole variable domain, filled in from reference TRBV29-1 and TRBJ1-2, reads SAVISQKPSRDICQRGTSLTIQCQVDSQVTMMFWYRQQPGQSLTLIATANQGSEATYESGFVIDKFPISRPNLTFSTLTVSNMSPEDSSIYLCSVATGSLYGYTFGSGTRLTVV.

This clonotype has ten or more counts. The chain uses TRBV5-1 and TRBJ2-7; 14 nucleotides align to TRBD2. Trimming at V came to 4 bases and at J to 3 bases, leaving 12 bases not matched to a gene. The CDR3 is 18 amino acids. The germline V gene has CDR1 SGHRS and CDR2 YFSETQ. The CDR3 is CASSPATSGRALVYEQYF. As DNA, the CDR3 is TGCGCCAGCAGCCCAGCGACTAGCGGGAGGGCGCTTGTCTACGAGCAGTACTTC.